The 17 T cell receptor beta chains in this list originate from one sample, sequenced in a study of early T cells in non-severe SARS-CoV-2 infection. TCRdb reanalysed the 5' RACE reads using MiXCR and keeps one entry per CDR3 protein. The sample holds roughly 120,000 distinct CDR3 sequences; roughly an eighth are singletons and the top ten take approximately 4%. The sample in question was whole blood, obtained at baseline. These receptors came from an adult who was a healthcare worker with PCR-confirmed SARS-CoV-2 infection or an uninfected control (not recorded which).

The chain employs TRBV28 and TRBJ2-3; 7 bases are shared with TRBD1. Per the germline V gene, CDR1 is MDHEN and CDR2 is SYDVKM. This CDR3 has 16 residues. V shed 1 base and J 2 bases; nucleotides not matched to a gene: 6. The CDR3 here is CASSLSTGQYTDTQYF. The DNA of the CDR3 is TGTGCCAGCAGTTTATCGACAGGGCAGTACACAGATACGCAGTATTTT.

This clonotype has a count of ten or more. The J gene is TRBJ2-5, the V gene TRBV20-1; D is possibly TRBD2 (6 bases). V shed 6 bases and J shed 1 base, with 18 bases lying between them. From germline, CDR1 is DFQATT and CDR2 SNEGSKA (reference sequence). The CDR3 has 15 amino acids. CDR3 in DNA: TGCAGTGCCGAGGGCCAGGGAGGTTTCCAAGAGACCCAGTACTTC. This sequence encodes CSAEGQGGFQETQYF.

In this sample, this clonotype turned up a few times. The chain joins TRBV19 to TRBJ1-5, with no clear D. This CDR3 is built from 15 residues. V gave up 6 bases and J gave up 0 bases, with 12 bases separating them. CDR1 LNHDA and CDR2 SQIVND come from the germline V gene (reference sequence). The CDR3 here is CASSGRLYSNQPQHF. In nucleotides, the CDR3 is TGTGCCAGTAGCGGACGCCTCTATAGCAATCAGCCCCAGCATTTT.

The DNA for the CDR3 is TGTGCCAGCAGTTACTCGTGGGGACGACCACTCTCCACAGATACGCAGTATTTT. Translating gives CASSYSWGRPLSTDTQYF. This chain connects TRBV6-2 or TRBV6-3 to TRBJ2-3; perhaps D is TRBD1 or TRBD2 (5 bases each). V was trimmed by 0 bases and J by 2 bases, leaving 18 bases between them. Germline lookup yields CDR1 MNHEY and CDR2 SVGEGT. This CDR3 region has 18 residues.

The chain employs TRBV20-1 and TRBJ1-2, with D tentatively TRBD1 (6 bases). Germline V gene lookup returns CDR1 DFQATT and CDR2 SNEGSKA (reference sequence). V was pared by 3 bases and J by 5 bases, with 19 bases between. This CDR3 has 15 residues. CDR3 residues: CSASPGGRVVYGYTF. The CDR3 DNA follows: TGCAGTGCTAGCCCCGGGGGGCGGGTAGTTTATGGCTACACCTTC.

This clonotype was found many times. The chain employs TRBV28 and TRBJ2-2; D remains unclear. V was trimmed by 2 bases and J by 7 bases, leaving 5 bases between them. Germline CDR1 reads MDHEN; CDR2 reads SYDVKM. The CDR3 runs to 12 residues. CDR3 sequence reads: CASSLSGGELFF. The CDR3, as DNA: TGTGCCAGCAGTTTAAGTGGCGGGGAGCTGTTTTTT.

This clonotype was picked up many times. CDR3 residues: CASSLETGSDSNQPQHF. The CDR3 DNA is TGTGCCAGCAGTTTAGAAACAGGGTCCGATAGCAATCAGCCCCAGCATTTT. The V and J genes are TRBV12-3 or TRBV12-4 and TRBJ1-5, with D maybe TRBD1 (6 bases). V lost 1 base, J lost 0 bases, and 13 bases lay in between. The CDR3 loop spans 17 amino acids.

The V call is TRBV29-1, the J call TRBJ1-2; D is unclear. The CDR3 spans 11 residues. The V end lost 4 bases, the J end lost 8 bases, and 11 bases lay between the germline ends. Germline-derived CDR1 and CDR2 are SQVTM and ANQGSEA. As DNA, the CDR3 is TGCAGCGTTGTCGGGCCTTGGGGCTACACCTTC. Its protein product is CSVVGPWGYTF.

This chain uses TRBV7-2 with TRBJ2-7; D gene uncertain. The CDR3 length is 14 residues. V lost 5 bases and J 7 bases, leaving 18 bases between the germline ends. Germline CDR1 reads SGHTA; CDR2 reads FQGNSA. CDR3 protein: CASSPGPHEGEQYF. DNA of the CDR3: TGTGCCAGCAGCCCCGGACCCCACGAAGGGGAGCAGTACTTC.

This clonotype was observed many times. The chain combines TRBV11-2 with TRBJ2-2; possible D gene TRBD1, 6 bases. Germline loops: CDR1 SGHAT, CDR2 FQNNGV. Trimming took 2 bases from V and 6 from J, leaving 13 bases between them. This CDR3 comprises 15 residues. DNA for the CDR3: TGTGCCAGCAGCTTAACAGGGAGTACGGCCGGGGAGCTGTTTTTT. Residues: CASSLTGSTAGELFF.

This CDR3 reads CASSLRQGANTEAFF. The CDR3 DNA follows: TGTGCCAGCAGCTTACGACAGGGGGCGAACACTGAAGCTTTCTTT. The genes are TRBV7-9 and TRBJ1-1, with 10 positions matching TRBD1. The CDR3 extends over 15 amino acids. The germline V gene encodes CDR1 SEHNR and CDR2 FQNEAQ (reference sequence). The J segment lost 1 base and the V segment lost 2 bases, leaving 1 base of the junction unmatched.

This sequence joins TRBV6-5 and TRBJ1-1, with D uncertain. Trimming cost V 0 bases and J 3 bases, with 8 bases left between them. The CDR3 spans 14 residues. The germline gives CDR1 MNHEY, CDR2 SVGAGI. The CDR3 DNA follows: TGTGCCAGCAGTTACTCGAGAGTCTACACTGAAGCTTTCTTT. Translation gives CASSYSRVYTEAFF.

This clonotype showed up just a few times. The gene calls are TRBV4-1 and TRBJ2-3; D remains unclear. Germline loops: CDR1 MGHRA, CDR2 YSYEKL. V lost 3 bases to trimming and J lost 0 bases, with 7 bases between them. The CDR3 runs 14 residues. The CDR3 DNA follows: TGCGCCAGCAGCCATCTGCGGAGCACAGATACGCAGTATTTT. This sequence encodes CASSHLRSTDTQYF.

The chain links TRBV5-4 to TRBJ2-2; perhaps TRBD1 as D (6 bases). The germline V and J ends were trimmed by 3 bases and 6 bases, with 9 bases remaining between them. The germline V gene encodes CDR1 SGHNT and CDR2 YYREEE (reference sequence). This CDR3 is 13 amino acids long. CDR3 nucleotide sequence: TGTGCCAGCAGCTCTTGGGGGCCCGGGGAGCTGTTTTTT. It is translated as CASSSWGPGELFF.

The chain is built from TRBV27 and TRBJ2-4; tentatively, D is TRBD1 or TRBD2 (6 bases each). Germline V gene data show CDR1 as MNHEY and CDR2 as SMNVEV (reference sequence). Trimming took off 5 bases at V and 7 bases at J, with 18 bases between the two ends. This CDR3 is 15 amino acids long. The CDR3 sequence: CASSPRGGGKNIQYF. CDR3 sequence (DNA): TGTGCCAGCAGTCCCCGAGGAGGGGGGAAGAACATTCAGTACTTC.

The gene calls are TRBV2 and TRBJ1-2; 11 bases fit TRBD1. Germline trimming cut 6 bases from V and 4 bases from J; bases unmatched to any gene: 4. Germline V lookup: CDR1 SNHLY, CDR2 FYNNEI. The CDR3 extends over 14 amino acids. The CDR3 is CASRRDRGIYGYTF. The CDR3 DNA is TGTGCCAGCAGGCGGGACAGGGGGATCTATGGCTACACCTTC.

This clonotype was detected a few times. This chain joins TRBV29-1 and TRBJ2-7; D gene ambiguous. This CDR3 has 12 amino acids. V lost 5 bases to trimming and J lost 6 bases, with 14 bases between them. CDR1 is SQVTM and CDR2 is ANQGSEA in the germline V gene. The CDR3 loop reads CSVRLGIGEQYF. The CDR3, as DNA: TGCAGCGTTCGTTTGGGAATTGGCGAGCAGTACTTC.